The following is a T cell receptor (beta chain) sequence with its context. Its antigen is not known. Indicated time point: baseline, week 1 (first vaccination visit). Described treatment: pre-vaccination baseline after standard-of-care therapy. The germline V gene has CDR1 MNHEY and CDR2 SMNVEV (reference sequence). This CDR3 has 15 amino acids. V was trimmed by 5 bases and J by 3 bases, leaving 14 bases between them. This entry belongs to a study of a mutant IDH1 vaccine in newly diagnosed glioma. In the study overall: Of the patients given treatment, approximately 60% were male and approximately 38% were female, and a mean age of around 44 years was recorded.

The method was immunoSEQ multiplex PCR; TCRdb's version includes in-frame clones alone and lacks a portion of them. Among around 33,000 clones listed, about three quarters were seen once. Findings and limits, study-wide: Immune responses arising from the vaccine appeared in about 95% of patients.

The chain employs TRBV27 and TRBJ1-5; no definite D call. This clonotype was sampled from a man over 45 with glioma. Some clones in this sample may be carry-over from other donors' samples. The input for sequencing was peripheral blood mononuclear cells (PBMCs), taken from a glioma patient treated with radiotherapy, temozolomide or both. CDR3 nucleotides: TGTGCCAGCAGTCAGACCTTAGGTCCCAATCAGCCCCAGCATTTT. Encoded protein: CASSQTLGPNQPQHF.